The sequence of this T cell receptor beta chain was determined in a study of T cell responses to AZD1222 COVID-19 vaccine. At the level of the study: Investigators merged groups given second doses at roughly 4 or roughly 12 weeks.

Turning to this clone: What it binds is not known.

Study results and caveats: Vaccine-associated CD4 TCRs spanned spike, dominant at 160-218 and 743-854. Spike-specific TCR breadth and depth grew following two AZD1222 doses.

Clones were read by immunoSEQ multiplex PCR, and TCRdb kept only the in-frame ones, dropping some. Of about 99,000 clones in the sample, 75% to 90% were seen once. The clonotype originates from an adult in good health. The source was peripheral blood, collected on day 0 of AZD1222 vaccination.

The CDR3 protein is CASSYPLQGAATYEQYF. In DNA, the CDR3 is TGTGCCAGCAGTTATCCCCTACAGGGGGCGGCAACCTACGAGCAGTACTTC. The rearrangement joins TRBV6-2 or TRBV6-3 to TRBJ2-7, with 9 bases that match TRBD1. The length of the CDR3 is 17 residues. The germline gives CDR1 MNHEY, CDR2 SVGEGT. With V trimmed by 3 bases and J by 2 bases, 11 bases remained unmatched.